This T cell receptor (beta chain) was recorded in a study of cytomegalovirus exposure and HLA in healthy donors. Findings and caveats of the study: Cytomegalovirus-associated TCR beta chains were listed, numbering roughly 150.

The CDR3 extends over 14 amino acids. Trimming left V 5 bases short and J 1 base short, with 10 bases between. Germline V CDR1 and CDR2: KGHSH, LQKENI. It was with 60 Vbeta and 13 Jbeta primers that the PCR ran. Sequencing used immunoSEQ multiplex PCR; TCRdb keeps in-frame clones, though not all of them. The table shows almost 90,000 clones, with 85% occurring only once. Comment on this clone: Its specificity is not known.

The sequence was collected from a middle-aged man in good health and CMV-seropositive. This sequence joins TRBV18 and TRBJ2-3; tentatively, D is TRBD2 (6 bases). The sample was PBMCs. The CDR3 DNA reads TGTGCCAGCTCAGGAGGGTTTGGCACAGATACGCAGTATTTT. Encoded protein: CASSGGFGTDTQYF.